Below are 17 T cell receptor beta chains sequenced from a single sample in a study of blood T cell repertoires in COVID-19. Assay used: immunoSEQ multiplex PCR; TCRdb lists only in-frame clones, some missing. This repertoire shows 100,000 to 150,000 clones, 85% to 90% found once; its top ten account for more than 15%. Sequencing was performed on peripheral blood. Every receptor here comes from a man in his forties or fifties with active or convalescent COVID-19.

The chain is built from TRBV3-1 (or the pseudogene TRBV3-2) and TRBJ1-1; D may be TRBD1 (5 bases). Deletions cut 1 base from V and 1 base from J, with 7 bases between. The CDR3 is 14 residues long. Germline V gene lookup returns CDR1 LGHDT and CDR2 YNNKEL (reference sequence). The CDR3 sequence is CASSQAGPNTEAFF. DNA for the CDR3: TGTGCCAGCAGCCAAGCAGGGCCGAACACTGAAGCTTTCTTT.

The chain combines TRBV4-3 with TRBJ2-5; 11 nucleotides agree with TRBD2. The length of the CDR3 is 16 residues. CDR1 is LGHNA and CDR2 is YSLEER in the germline V gene. Losses at the gene ends were 2 bases for V and 3 bases for J; bases not matched to a gene: 5. CDR3 protein: CASSQILAGEEETQYF. The CDR3 DNA reads TGCGCCAGCAGCCAAATACTAGCGGGGGAGGAAGAGACCCAGTACTTC.

The V gene is TRBV7-2, the J gene TRBJ2-5; the D gene is possibly TRBD1 (6 bases). The CDR3 spans 15 residues. Trimming removed 3 bases at V and 4 bases at J, with 15 bases between. Germline CDR1 is SGHTA and CDR2 is FQGNSA. CDR3 amino acids: CASSLGLAGAETQYF. The CDR3, as DNA: TGTGCCAGCAGCTTGGGCCTAGCAGGGGCAGAGACCCAGTACTTC.

The V gene is TRBV5-1, the J gene TRBJ2-1; 9 nucleotides match TRBD1. The V gene's germline CDR1 is SGHRS and CDR2 YFSETQ. With 4 bases clipped from V and 7 bases from J, the junction kept 3 bases outside the gene matches. This CDR3 is 13 amino acids long. This CDR3 is CASSPGTGNEQFF. The DNA of the CDR3 is TGCGCCAGCAGCCCCGGGACAGGGAATGAGCAGTTCTTC.

The chain links TRBV7-2 to TRBJ2-5; 14 bases align to TRBD2. This CDR3 is 16 amino acids long. Germline values: CDR1 SGHTA, CDR2 FQGNSA. The trim removed 3 bases at V and 2 bases at J, leaving 2 bases unmatched. CDR3 protein: CASSFGLAGGQETQYF. Here the CDR3 DNA reads TGTGCCAGCAGCTTTGGACTAGCGGGGGGTCAAGAGACCCAGTACTTC. The full variable domain, rest sourced from reference TRBV7-2 and TRBJ2-5, is GAGVSQSPSNKVTEKGKDVELRCDPISGHTALYWYRQSLGQGLEFLIYFQGNSAPDKSGLPSDRFSAERTGGSVSTLTIQRTQQEDSAVYLCASSFGLAGGQETQYFGPGTRLLVL.

This chain links TRBV5-1 with TRBJ1-2, with D possibly being TRBD1 (5 bases). The CDR3 sequence is 14 residues long. Trimming shortened V by 6 bases and J by 5 bases, and 17 bases separated the two germline ends. Per the germline V gene, CDR1 is SGHRS and CDR2 is YFSETQ. The CDR3 DNA reads TGCGCCAGCAACCTTGGCAGGGAAGCTTATGGCTACACCTTC. Translating it yields CASNLGREAYGYTF.

The chain recombines TRBV5-6 with TRBJ2-3; D gene uncertain. The CDR3 has 14 amino acids. The V end was cut by 1 base, the J end by 2 bases, with 8 bases between. CDR1 and CDR2 from the germline V gene are SGHDT and YYEEEE. CDR3 coding DNA: TGTGCCAGCAGCTTGTTGTCTAACACAGATACGCAGTATTTT. It codes for CASSLLSNTDTQYF.

J is TRBJ1-1 and V is TRBV6-5; D gene uncertain. This CDR3 is built from 15 residues. Trimming removed 0 bases from V and 0 bases from J, with 8 bases in between. CDR1 MNHEY and CDR2 SVGAGI come from the germline V gene. The CDR3 nucleotides are TGTGCCAGCAGTTACTCGAGGAGGGTGAACACTGAAGCTTTCTTT. This codes for CASSYSRRVNTEAFF.

V is TRBV5-8 and J is TRBJ1-3; D remains ambiguous. The V gene lost 0 bases and the J gene lost 3 bases, with 13 bases spanning the gap. Germline V lookup: CDR1 SGHTS, CDR2 YDEGEE. There are 16 residues in the CDR3. The CDR3 nucleotides are TGTGCCAGCAGCTTGGCTGCGGGGATTGGTGGAAACACCATATATTTT. Protein sequence: CASSLAAGIGGNTIYF. Supplemented by reference TRBV5-8 and TRBJ1-3, the full variable domain reads EAGVTQSPTHLIKTRGQQATLRCSPISGHTSVYWYQQALGLGLQFLLWYDEGEERNRGNFPPRFSGRQFPNYSSELNVNALELEDSALYLCASSLAAGIGGNTIYFGEGSWLTVV.

This clone appeared once. The chain combines TRBV7-2 with TRBJ1-5; TRBD1 matches at 9 bases. The CDR3 totals 16 residues. V lost 4 bases and J lost 3; bases outside the gene matches: 7. CDR1 is SGHTA and CDR2 is FQGNSA in the germline V gene. This chain's CDR3 is CASSSGQGTNNQPQHF. The CDR3 nucleotides read TGTGCCAGCAGCTCGGGACAGGGAACAAACAATCAGCCCCAGCATTTT.

The rearrangement joins TRBV7-2 to TRBJ2-5; 8 nucleotides match TRBD1. This CDR3 is built from 16 residues. Germline V CDR1 and CDR2: SGHTA, FQGNSA. Trimming at V came to 5 bases and at J to 2 bases, leaving 10 bases not matched to a gene. CDR3 nucleotides: TGTGCCAGCAGCCTTTACCTAAGACAGGGGCAAGAGACCCAGTACTTC. Translating gives CASSLYLRQGQETQYF.

The rearrangement joins TRBV5-1 to TRBJ1-4, with D perhaps matching TRBD1 (5 bases). This CDR3 has 14 amino acids. V was trimmed by 4 bases and J by 8 bases, leaving 15 bases between them. Germline CDR1 reads SGHRS; CDR2 reads YFSETQ. The CDR3 reads CASSPGGGGEKLFF. The CDR3 nucleotides read TGCGCCAGCAGCCCTGGTGGGGGAGGGGAAAAACTGTTTTTT. Full variable domain (remainder filled in from reference TRBV5-1 and TRBJ1-4): KAGVTQTPRYLIKTRGQQVTLSCSPISGHRSVSWYQQTPGQGLQFLFEYFSETQRNKGNFPGRFSGRQFSNSRSEMNVSTLELGDSALYLCASSPGGGGEKLFFGSGTQLSVL.

The chain is built from TRBV4-1 and TRBJ2-7; 15 bases fit TRBD2. The length of the CDR3 is 20 residues. V lost 0 bases and J lost 0; bases outside the gene matches: 9. Germline CDR1 reads MGHRA; CDR2 reads YSYEKL. This CDR3 reads CASSQERGLAGGPSSYEQYF. The CDR3, as DNA: TGCGCCAGCAGCCAAGAGCGGGGACTAGCGGGGGGCCCTAGCTCCTACGAGCAGTACTTC.

This clone appeared a few times. The chain couples TRBV27 to TRBJ2-7; TRBD2 might be the D (5 bases). Germline CDR1 is MNHEY and CDR2 is SMNVEV (reference sequence). The CDR3 loop spans 15 amino acids. Trimming removed 5 bases from V and 2 bases from J, with 16 bases in between. The chain's CDR3 is CASSPYPTGTYEQYF. As DNA, the CDR3 is TGTGCCAGCAGTCCCTACCCGACGGGAACCTACGAGCAGTACTTC.

This sequence joins TRBV5-1 and TRBJ2-7; D not resolved. This CDR3 comprises 15 residues. CDR1 and CDR2 from the germline V gene are SGHRS and YFSETQ. The V end lost 0 bases, the J end lost 6 bases, and 16 bases lay between the germline ends. The CDR3: CASSLGDSRKAEQYF. The CDR3 DNA reads as TGCGCCAGCAGCTTGGGAGACTCTAGGAAGGCCGAGCAGTACTTC.

DNA of the CDR3: TGCAGCGTTGTCCTAAGTGGGAGCTATGGCTACACCTTC. Protein: CSVVLSGSYGYTF. This chain connects TRBV29-1 to TRBJ1-2; D is unresolved. V lost 4 bases, J lost 4 bases, and 13 bases lay in between. CDR1 SQVTM and CDR2 ANQGSEA come from the germline V gene. The CDR3 covers 13 residues.

This clone was observed once. J is TRBJ2-1 and V is TRBV25-1, with D tentatively TRBD2 (5 bases). V was cut by 1 base and J by 6 bases, with 7 bases left in between. This CDR3 contains 13 residues. CDR1 is MGHDK and CDR2 is SYGVNS in the germline V gene. The CDR3 is CASSELGSNEQFF. CDR3 nucleotides: TGTGCCAGCAGTGAATTAGGGAGCAATGAGCAGTTCTTC.